This is a list of T cell receptor beta chains from one sample in a study of blood T cell repertoires in COVID-19. Assay: immunoSEQ multiplex PCR; the TCRdb copy retains only in-frame clones and omits some. Among roughly 68,000 clones listed, about 91% were seen once. Sequences were obtained from peripheral blood. The source is a woman in her 70s with acute or convalescent COVID-19. Both conserved end residues are part of each CDR3. Fields, in order: clone size, V gene, J gene, D gene, CDR3 DNA, CDR3 protein. A D gene is named only where the DNA matches it firmly. The listing skips clone size in some rows; elsewhere it reads once, few, many or a size class.

clone_size: -; v_call: TRBV5-1; j_call: TRBJ2-5; d_call: TRBD1; cdr3_nt: TGCGCCAGCACGGACAGGGTGGGCGAAGAGACCCAGTACTTC; cdr3_aa: CASTDRVGEETQYF
clone_size: -; v_call: TRBV11-1; j_call: TRBJ2-7; d_call: -; cdr3_nt: TGTGCCAGCACACGGGACACAGCCTACGGGCAGTACTTC; cdr3_aa: CASTRDTAYGQYF
clone_size: -; v_call: TRBV6-2/TRBV6-3; j_call: TRBJ2-7; d_call: -; cdr3_nt: TGTGCCAGCAGTTACACGAATAGCAGGGGCGAGCAGTACTTC; cdr3_aa: CASSYTNSRGEQYF
clone_size: -; v_call: TRBV6-5; j_call: TRBJ2-3; d_call: TRBD1; cdr3_nt: TGTGCCAGCAGTTACCAAAACCAGGGGGCCACAGATACGCAGTATTTT; cdr3_aa: CASSYQNQGATDTQYF
clone_size: -; v_call: TRBV5-1; j_call: TRBJ2-3; d_call: TRBD2; cdr3_nt: TGCGCCAGCAGCTTGGTGCGGGGGAGCTCAGATACGCAGTATTTT; cdr3_aa: CASSLVRGSSDTQYF
clone_size: -; v_call: TRBV28; j_call: TRBJ1-1; d_call: TRBD1; cdr3_nt: TGTGCCACGATCATGGACAGGGTGGGGGATGAAGCTTTCTTT; cdr3_aa: CATIMDRVGDEAFF
clone_size: -; v_call: TRBV19; j_call: TRBJ2-7; d_call: -; cdr3_nt: TGTGCCAGTAGTCCGAACCGACAGGCAACCTACGAGCAGTACTTC; cdr3_aa: CASSPNRQATYEQYF
clone_size: -; v_call: TRBV18; j_call: TRBJ1-5; d_call: -; cdr3_nt: TGTGCCAGCTCACATGACGGGTGGAATCAGCCCCAGCATTTT; cdr3_aa: CASSHDGWNQPQHF
clone_size: -; v_call: TRBV6-6; j_call: TRBJ1-5; d_call: -; cdr3_nt: TGTGCCAGCAGTCCACGGGGAGGCAATCAGCCCCAGCATTTT; cdr3_aa: CASSPRGGNQPQHF
clone_size: -; v_call: TRBV7-2; j_call: TRBJ2-1; d_call: TRBD2; cdr3_nt: TGTGCCAACAGCTTGAGGAGCGGGGGGGCCCTCGGCTCCTACAATGAGCAGTTCTTC; cdr3_aa: CANSLRSGGALGSYNEQFF
clone_size: few; v_call: TRBV18; j_call: TRBJ1-6; d_call: -; cdr3_nt: TGTGCCAGCTCACCAAGGACAGCGGATAATTCACCCCTCCACTTT; cdr3_aa: CASSPRTADNSPLHF
clone_size: -; v_call: TRBV28; j_call: TRBJ1-1; d_call: TRBD1; cdr3_nt: TGTGCCAGCAGCCTATCTTTCCGGGACAGGGGAGACACTGAAGCTTTCTTT; cdr3_aa: CASSLSFRDRGDTEAFF
clone_size: -; v_call: TRBV30; j_call: TRBJ1-3; d_call: -; cdr3_nt: TGTGCCTGGATCCCCAAATTCTCTGGAAACACCATATATTTT; cdr3_aa: CAWIPKFSGNTIYF
clone_size: -; v_call: TRBV2; j_call: TRBJ1-4; d_call: -; cdr3_nt: TGTGCCAGCAGTGATTTGTCAGCAACTAATGAAAAACTGTTTTTT; cdr3_aa: CASSDLSATNEKLFF
clone_size: -; v_call: TRBV7-6; j_call: TRBJ1-1; d_call: -; cdr3_nt: TGTGCCAGCAGCTTAGAGCGGGACACTGAAGCTTTCTTT; cdr3_aa: CASSLERDTEAFF
clone_size: -; v_call: TRBV4-3; j_call: TRBJ2-7; d_call: TRBD1; cdr3_nt: TGCGCCAGCAGCCGGGAGACAGGGGTCGAGCAGTACTTC; cdr3_aa: CASSRETGVEQYF
clone_size: -; v_call: TRBV30; j_call: TRBJ2-5; d_call: TRBD2; cdr3_nt: TGTGCCGGACACGGGACTAGCGGGGGGGAGACCCAGTACTTC; cdr3_aa: CAGHGTSGGETQYF
clone_size: -; v_call: TRBV7-3; j_call: TRBJ2-5; d_call: TRBD2; cdr3_nt: TGTGCCAGCAGCCCAGGACTAGCGGGGGGCCCGGAGACCCAGTACTTC; cdr3_aa: CASSPGLAGGPETQYF
clone_size: -; v_call: TRBV2; j_call: TRBJ1-1; d_call: TRBD1; cdr3_nt: TGTGCCAGCGGCTATAAGACAGGGGCGAACACTGAAGCTTTCTTT; cdr3_aa: CASGYKTGANTEAFF
clone_size: -; v_call: TRBV4-2; j_call: TRBJ2-2; d_call: TRBD2; cdr3_nt: TGTGCCAGCAGCCCCTTAGTTAGCGGGAGGGCCTACACCGGGGAGCTGTTTTTT; cdr3_aa: CASSPLVSGRAYTGELFF
clone_size: -; v_call: TRBV11-2; j_call: TRBJ1-1; d_call: -; cdr3_nt: TGTGCCAGCAGCCCCGGTAGCGGCTTAAGGACTGAAGCTTTCTTT; cdr3_aa: CASSPGSGLRTEAFF
clone_size: once; v_call: TRBV28; j_call: TRBJ2-7; d_call: TRBD1; cdr3_nt: TGTGCCAGCAGTCCTCTGCGGACAGGGGACTACGAGCAGTACTTC; cdr3_aa: CASSPLRTGDYEQYF
clone_size: -; v_call: TRBV3-1/TRBV3-2; j_call: TRBJ2-7; d_call: TRBD1; cdr3_nt: TGTGCCAGCAGCCAAGTTCAGGGGGCCAGCGAGCAGTACTTC; cdr3_aa: CASSQVQGASEQYF
clone_size: -; v_call: TRBV7-2; j_call: TRBJ2-6; d_call: -; cdr3_nt: TGTGCCAGCAGCTTAGTCCTAAGCTCTGGGGCCAACGTCCTGACTTTC; cdr3_aa: CASSLVLSSGANVLTF
clone_size: -; v_call: TRBV28; j_call: TRBJ2-7; d_call: TRBD1; cdr3_nt: TGTGCCAGCAGTGGTTACAGGGGCGAGCAGTACTTC; cdr3_aa: CASSGYRGEQYF
clone_size: -; v_call: TRBV9; j_call: TRBJ1-4; d_call: TRBD1; cdr3_nt: TGTGCCAGCAGCGCGGACAGGGATATTGGGAAACTGTTTTTT; cdr3_aa: CASSADRDIGKLFF
clone_size: once; v_call: TRBV9; j_call: TRBJ1-4; d_call: TRBD1; cdr3_nt: TGTGCCAGCAGCGCCGGGACAGGGTCTAATGAAAAACTGTTTTTT; cdr3_aa: CASSAGTGSNEKLFF
clone_size: -; v_call: TRBV7-3; j_call: TRBJ2-6; d_call: TRBD1; cdr3_nt: TGTGCCAGCAGCTCGACAGGGGGTTCTGGGGCCAACGTCCTGACTTTC; cdr3_aa: CASSSTGGSGANVLTF
clone_size: -; v_call: TRBV3-1/TRBV3-2; j_call: TRBJ2-3; d_call: TRBD2; cdr3_nt: TGTGCCAGCAGCCAGGGAGGGGCGCACACAGATACGCAGTATTTT; cdr3_aa: CASSQGGAHTDTQYF
clone_size: -; v_call: TRBV7-2; j_call: TRBJ1-6; d_call: -; cdr3_nt: TGTGCCAGCAGCTCCCTAGGGCGGGCAGCACCCCTCCACTTT; cdr3_aa: CASSSLGRAAPLHF
clone_size: -; v_call: TRBV15; j_call: TRBJ1-2; d_call: -; cdr3_nt: TGTGCCACCAGCAGAGATACATACAGTCGGGGGAGAGGCTACACCTTC; cdr3_aa: CATSRDTYSRGRGYTF
clone_size: -; v_call: TRBV25-1; j_call: TRBJ2-2; d_call: TRBD2; cdr3_nt: TGTGCCAGCGCTAGCGGCCCCGGGGAGCTGTTTTTT; cdr3_aa: CASASGPGELFF
clone_size: -; v_call: TRBV3-1/TRBV3-2; j_call: TRBJ1-1; d_call: -; cdr3_nt: TGTGCCAGCAGCCTCAGACCGGGGGGGGGCACTGAAGCTTTCTTT; cdr3_aa: CASSLRPGGGTEAFF
clone_size: once; v_call: TRBV30; j_call: TRBJ1-1; d_call: -; cdr3_nt: TGTGCCTGGAGTGGAGGGGGGAACACTGAAGCTTTCTTT; cdr3_aa: CAWSGGGNTEAFF
clone_size: -; v_call: TRBV12-3/TRBV12-4; j_call: TRBJ1-2; d_call: -; cdr3_nt: TGTGCCAGCAACCGCCTGGGGGCTGGCTACACCTTC; cdr3_aa: CASNRLGAGYTF
clone_size: -; v_call: TRBV7-3; j_call: TRBJ2-2; d_call: -; cdr3_nt: TGTGCCAGCAGCTTATCCCCGACGGGGGTGACCGGGGAGCTGTTTTTT; cdr3_aa: CASSLSPTGVTGELFF
clone_size: -; v_call: TRBV18; j_call: TRBJ1-1; d_call: -; cdr3_nt: TGTGCCAGCACATCAGGCCGGGGCACTGAAGCTTTCTTT; cdr3_aa: CASTSGRGTEAFF
clone_size: -; v_call: TRBV11-2; j_call: TRBJ1-1; d_call: -; cdr3_nt: TGTGCCAGCAGCTTAAATTCGGTGAACACTGAAGCTTTCTTT; cdr3_aa: CASSLNSVNTEAFF
clone_size: -; v_call: TRBV2; j_call: TRBJ1-3; d_call: -; cdr3_nt: TGTGCCAGCACTATACTCGCCCCGCCGGGAAACACCATATATTTT; cdr3_aa: CASTILAPPGNTIYF
clone_size: once; v_call: TRBV19; j_call: TRBJ2-1; d_call: TRBD2; cdr3_nt: TGTGCCAGTAGTATATTTGGCGGGAGGAGCTCCTACAATGAGCAGTTCTTC; cdr3_aa: CASSIFGGRSSYNEQFF
clone_size: -; v_call: TRBV29-1; j_call: TRBJ1-5; d_call: -; cdr3_nt: TGCAGCGTGGGGGCAGGGGGCAATCAGCCCCAGCATTTT; cdr3_aa: CSVGAGGNQPQHF
clone_size: once; v_call: TRBV27; j_call: TRBJ1-1; d_call: -; cdr3_nt: TGTGCCAGCAGTTTATACGGGGTACAGGGGAACACTGAAGCTTTCTTT; cdr3_aa: CASSLYGVQGNTEAFF
clone_size: -; v_call: TRBV19; j_call: TRBJ1-5; d_call: -; cdr3_nt: TGTGCCAGTAGTATTTTTAGCCAGCCCCAGCATTTT; cdr3_aa: CASSIFSQPQHF
clone_size: -; v_call: TRBV6-5; j_call: TRBJ2-1; d_call: -; cdr3_nt: TGTGCCAGCAGTAATCGAGGTGAGCAGTTCTTC; cdr3_aa: CASSNRGEQFF
clone_size: once; v_call: TRBV19; j_call: TRBJ1-2; d_call: TRBD1; cdr3_nt: TGTGCCAGTATGTGGAACAGGGGTGATGGCTACACCTTC; cdr3_aa: CASMWNRGDGYTF
clone_size: -; v_call: TRBV11-2; j_call: TRBJ2-1; d_call: TRBD2; cdr3_nt: TGTGCCAGCAGCTCGCTAGCGGGGAACTACAATGAGCAGTTCTTC; cdr3_aa: CASSSLAGNYNEQFF
clone_size: -; v_call: TRBV6-5; j_call: TRBJ1-1; d_call: -; cdr3_nt: TGTGCCAGCACGCCGGGGGGGGCTGAAGCTTTCTTT; cdr3_aa: CASTPGGAEAFF
clone_size: once; v_call: TRBV29-1; j_call: TRBJ2-7; d_call: -; cdr3_nt: TGCAGCGTTGAAACAGCAACCCTTCGATCGTTATTATACGAGCAGTACTTC; cdr3_aa: CSVETATLRSLLYEQYF
clone_size: -; v_call: TRBV4-2; j_call: TRBJ2-5; d_call: -; cdr3_nt: TGTGCCAGCAGCCAAGTATCAGGGTCGCTGATTCAAGAGACCCAGTACTTC; cdr3_aa: CASSQVSGSLIQETQYF
clone_size: -; v_call: TRBV30; j_call: TRBJ1-1; d_call: -; cdr3_nt: TGTGCCTGGAGTGACTGGTCGCCTCACCGCATGAACACTGAAGCTTTCTTT; cdr3_aa: CAWSDWSPHRMNTEAFF
clone_size: -; v_call: TRBV3-1/TRBV3-2; j_call: TRBJ1-2; d_call: -; cdr3_nt: TGTGCCAGCAGCCAAGGATCTGGAGCAGTGGGCTATGGCTACACCTTC; cdr3_aa: CASSQGSGAVGYGYTF
clone_size: -; v_call: TRBV6-2/TRBV6-3; j_call: TRBJ2-2; d_call: -; cdr3_nt: TGTGCCAGCAGTTTTAGCGGCTTTCAAAACACCGGGGAGCTGTTTTTT; cdr3_aa: CASSFSGFQNTGELFF
clone_size: -; v_call: TRBV18; j_call: TRBJ2-3; d_call: TRBD2; cdr3_nt: TGTGCCAGCTCACCCATCCAACTAGCGGGGGGAGCTACGCAGTATTTT; cdr3_aa: CASSPIQLAGGATQYF
clone_size: -; v_call: TRBV24-1; j_call: TRBJ1-1; d_call: -; cdr3_nt: TGTGCCACCAGTGATTCGGCAACAGGTTATGGCACTGAAGCTTTCTTT; cdr3_aa: CATSDSATGYGTEAFF
clone_size: -; v_call: TRBV9; j_call: TRBJ2-1; d_call: -; cdr3_nt: TGTGCCAGCAGCGTAGGCCCACTACCCTCTGAGCAGTTCTTC; cdr3_aa: CASSVGPLPSEQFF
clone_size: -; v_call: TRBV6-5; j_call: TRBJ1-5; d_call: -; cdr3_nt: TGTGCCAGCAGTTACCTTAGAGATCAGCCCCAGCATTTT; cdr3_aa: CASSYLRDQPQHF
clone_size: once; v_call: TRBV6-5; j_call: TRBJ1-3; d_call: -; cdr3_nt: TGTGCGACAGTGGGCTCTGGAAACACCATATATTTT; cdr3_aa: CATVGSGNTIYF
clone_size: -; v_call: TRBV7-2; j_call: TRBJ2-5; d_call: TRBD1; cdr3_nt: TGTGCCAGCAGCATTTTCCCGACAGGGGCCGGGGAGACCCAGTACTTC; cdr3_aa: CASSIFPTGAGETQYF
clone_size: once; v_call: TRBV7-9; j_call: TRBJ2-1; d_call: -; cdr3_nt: TGTGCCAGCAGCGTGGACAGTTCCGGGACAATGCAGTTCTTC; cdr3_aa: CASSVDSSGTMQFF